This TCR beta chain was retrieved from a study of vaccination and CD4 T cells after COVID-19. Study summary: Timing of post-vaccine sample collection was a median about 76 days after dose two, with a range of 14 to 241.

This CDR3 is 14 amino acids long. In germline, CDR1 is MNHNS, CDR2 SASEGT. With 6 bases clipped from V and 4 bases from J, the junction kept 9 bases outside the gene matches. A note on this clonotype: The antigen is unknown.

Overall study findings and caveats: Spike mono-reactivity was shown by 304 of 307 vaccine-specific clones in convalescent patients.

The Oncomine TCR Beta short-read assay was applied to DNA of cultured CD4+ T cells. TCRdb passed the PCR reads through MiXCR, listing each CDR3 protein once. The data show roughly 20,000 distinct CDR3 sequences, around four fifths seen once. Treatment specified: approximately nine-day PBMC culture with coronavirus spike peptide pools or control peptides (ViraFEST assay). Cultures of PBMCs, two million per well, were set up with approximately 10 IU/ml IL-2 and roughly 9.5 ug/ml peptide pools. Sequenced material: CD4+ T cells from blood, cultured in vitro, taken after SARS-CoV-2 vaccination. This TCR came from a human donor who received a COVID-19 vaccine. The V gene is TRBV6-1, the J gene TRBJ2-7, with TRBD2 identical over 7 bases. The CDR3 loop is CASRTSWEAYEQYF. The CDR3 region has the DNA TGTGCCAGCAGGACTAGCTGGGAGGCGTACGAGCAGTACTTC.